Presented here are 22 T cell receptor beta chains from one specimen sequenced in a study of CD8+CD57+ T cells in acquired aplastic anemia. Profiling of TCR beta VDJ combinations and CDR3 sequences used genomic DNA as template. MiXCR was run by TCRdb on the reads, yielding one entry per CDR3 protein. This sample yields about 140,000 distinct CDR3 sequences, of which about 40% are seen a single time; 6.5% to 10% belongs to the top ten. Sequencing input: sorted CD4+, CD8+, or CD8+CD57+ T cells (not recorded which) from PBMCs. The receptors shown here come from a human donor in good health, serving as a control.

In its sample, this clonotype was seen many times. The chain uses TRBV30 and TRBJ2-5, with D uncertain. The CDR3 has 13 residues. Germline-derived CDR1 and CDR2 are GTSNPN and SVGIG (reference sequence). Trimming removed 2 bases from V and 4 bases from J, with 11 bases in between. The CDR3 DNA sequence: TGTGCCTGGAGTACCGGACCGGGAGAGACCCAGTACTTC. This translates into CAWSTGPGETQYF. Variable domain in full (rest from reference TRBV30 and TRBJ2-5): SQTIHQWPATLVQPVGSPLSLECTVEGTSNPNLYWYRQAAGRGLQLLFYSVGIGQISSEVPQNLSASRPQDRQFILSSKKLLLSDSGFYLCAWSTGPGETQYFGPGTRLLVL.

V and J are TRBV2 and TRBJ2-7; maybe TRBD1 (7 bases). Per germline, CDR1 SNHLY and CDR2 FYNNEI. CDR3 length equals 15 residues. V dropped 8 bases and J dropped 3 bases, with 20 bases sitting between them. This chain's CDR3 is CASSQAGGRDYEQYF. The CDR3 DNA reads TGTGCCAGCTCTCAAGCAGGGGGGCGAGACTACGAGCAGTACTTC.

The chain is built from TRBV19 and TRBJ2-7; 11 positions agree with TRBD1. With 4 bases clipped from V and 2 bases from J, the junction kept 1 base outside the gene matches. CDR1 is LNHDA and CDR2 is SQIVND in the germline V gene (reference sequence). This CDR3 has 14 amino acids. In DNA form, the CDR3 reads TGTGCCAGTAGTAAGGGACAGGGGGCCTACGAGCAGTACTTC. As protein: CASSKGQGAYEQYF. Full variable domain (missing parts from reference TRBV19 and TRBJ2-7): DGGITQSPKYLFRKEGQNVTLSCEQNLNHDAMYWYRQDPGQGLRLIYYSQIVNDFQKGDIAEGYSVSREKKESFPLTVTSAQKNPTAFYLCASSKGQGAYEQYFGPGTRLTVT.

In its sample, this clonotype was seen many times. The rearrangement links TRBV30 to TRBJ1-5; unclear D gene. Germline V CDR1 and CDR2: GTSNPN, SVGIG (reference sequence). The CDR3 spans 12 residues. V lost 6 bases and J lost 4, with 10 bases in between. Here the CDR3 reads CACSGSNQPQHF. CDR3 nucleotides: TGTGCCTGCTCCGGCAGTAATCAGCCCCAGCATTTT.

This clonotype occurred many times. V gene TRBV2 combines with J gene TRBJ2-5; TRBD2 is a possible D gene (7 bases). V lost 7 bases and J 5 bases, leaving 17 bases between the germline ends. Germline loops: CDR1 SNHLY, CDR2 FYNNEI. There are 14 residues in the CDR3. CDR3: CASTPLGGAETQYF. The CDR3 nucleotides are TGTGCCAGCACTCCTCTAGGGGGGGCTGAGACCCAGTACTTC.

This clonotype was observed many times. The chain uses TRBV10-3 and TRBJ2-1, with TRBD2 matching over 8 bases. The V gene end was trimmed by 0 bases and the J gene end by 8 bases; junction bases not matched to a gene: 9. The CDR3 covers 16 residues. CDR1 is ENHRY and CDR2 is SYGVKD in the germline V gene. The CDR3 sequence: CAISESGPGGLHEQFF. CDR3 DNA sequence: TGTGCCATCAGTGAGTCTGGGCCGGGAGGGCTGCATGAGCAGTTCTTC.

This clonotype has a count of ten or more. This sequence joins TRBV20-1 and TRBJ1-5; no clear D. The CDR3 sequence is 14 residues long. Germline CDR1 and CDR2: DFQATT and SNEGSKA (reference sequence). V lost 1 base to trimming and J lost 1 base, with 8 bases between them. The CDR3 sequence is CSARGRMSNQPQHF. The DNA of the CDR3 is TGCAGTGCTAGAGGCCGGATGAGCAATCAGCCCCAGCATTTT.

This clonotype was seen ten or more times. The rearrangement uses TRBV5-4 and TRBJ2-3; 9 bases are a match to TRBD2. The V gene's germline CDR1 is SGHNT and CDR2 YYREEE (reference sequence). This CDR3 is built from 13 residues. J gave up 6 bases and V 9 bases, and 8 bases lay outside the gene matches. CDR3: CAMGLAGMDTQYF. Written as DNA, the CDR3 is TGTGCCATGGGACTAGCTGGGATGGATACGCAGTATTTT.

This clonotype appeared many times. This chain connects TRBV5-1 to TRBJ2-5; D is unresolved. CDR3 length: 14 amino acids. The V gene's germline CDR1 is SGHRS and CDR2 YFSETQ. V was clipped by 3 bases and J by 2 bases, with 11 bases between them. This chain's CDR3 is CASSSRLKQETQYF. The CDR3 DNA is TGCGCCAGCAGCTCAAGACTGAAACAAGAGACCCAGTACTTC.

This clonotype was found many times. This chain links TRBV19 with TRBJ2-6; tentatively, D is TRBD2 (5 bases). CDR3 length: 16 residues. The V gene lost 1 base and the J gene lost 2 bases, with 9 bases spanning the gap. In germline, CDR1 is LNHDA, CDR2 SQIVND (reference sequence). CDR3 protein: CASSIAPGAGANVLTF. For the CDR3, the DNA is TGTGCCAGTAGTATAGCCCCCGGGGCTGGGGCCAACGTCCTGACTTTC.

Points on this clonotype: One end of the junction is discordant with germline, which a read error may explain. The chain carries TRBV6-5 and TRBJ2-7; TRBD2 matches 7 bases. The CDR3 has 15 amino acids. Germline V gives CDR1 MNHEY, CDR2 SVGAGI. The chain's CDR3 is CASSSAGAHSYGQYF. In DNA, the CDR3 is TGTGCCAGCAGTTCCGCGGGAGCGCACTCCTACGGGCAGTACTTC.

This clonotype was counted ten times or more. The genes are TRBV12-3 or TRBV12-4 and TRBJ2-1; maybe TRBD2 (6 bases). CDR3 size: 14 residues. Trimming shortened V by 3 bases and J by 9 bases, and 15 bases separated the two germline ends. The CDR3 loop reads CASSLGPGVREQFF. As DNA, the CDR3 is TGTGCCAGCAGTTTGGGCCCGGGGGTTCGTGAGCAGTTCTTC.

The chain joins TRBV7-6 to TRBJ1-1, with 9 bases fitting TRBD1. The junction had 5 bases not matched to a gene; V was cut back by 5 bases and J by 4 bases. CDR1 is SGHVS and CDR2 is FNYEAQ in the germline V gene. CDR3 length equals 14 residues. The CDR3 DNA reads TGTGCCAGCAGCGCGGGACAGGGAGTCACTGAAGCTTTCTTT. Translating it yields CASSAGQGVTEAFF. The full variable domain, in which reference TRBV7-6 and TRBJ1-1 provide the parts outside the CDR3, is GAGVSQSPRYKVTKRGQDVALRCDPISGHVSLYWYRQALGQGPEFLTYFNYEAQQDKSGLPNDRFSAERPEGSISTLTIQRTEQRDSAMYRCASSAGQGVTEAFFGQGTRLTVV.

The chain recombines TRBV5-1 with TRBJ1-2; D gene ambiguous. CDR1 is SGHRS and CDR2 is YFSETQ in the germline V gene. This CDR3 has 12 amino acids. V dropped 0 bases and J dropped 7 bases, with 7 bases sitting between them. In DNA, the CDR3 is TGCGCCAGCAGCTTGGGGGAGGCTGGCTACACCTTC. Amino acid sequence: CASSLGEAGYTF.

This clonotype was found many times. The rearrangement joins TRBV5-5 to TRBJ1-5; D perhaps matches TRBD1 (6 bases). Trimming took off 0 bases at V and 4 bases at J, with 11 bases between the two ends. Germline V gene lookup returns CDR1 SGHKS and CDR2 YYEKEE (reference sequence). The CDR3 totals 15 residues. The CDR3 spells CASSLGYQGNQPQHF. CDR3 in DNA: TGTGCCAGCAGCTTGGGATACCAGGGGAATCAGCCCCAGCATTTT.

This clonotype has a count of ten or more. The genes are TRBV29-1 and TRBJ1-1; D possibly corresponds to TRBD1 (6 bases). This CDR3 is built from 12 residues. Germline V gene lookup returns CDR1 SQVTM and CDR2 ANQGSEA. V was cut by 7 bases and J by 4 bases, with 13 bases left in between. CDR3 nucleotide sequence: TGCAGCGGTAGTACAGGGAGCACTGAAGCTTTCTTT. Translation: CSGSTGSTEAFF.

The V gene is TRBV2, the J gene TRBJ1-2, with a tentative D call TRBD1 (5 bases). Trimming shortened V by 4 bases and J by 4 bases, and 10 bases separated the two germline ends. The CDR3 consists of 13 residues. In germline, CDR1 is SNHLY, CDR2 FYNNEI. CDR3 coding DNA: TGTGCCAGCAGTGGACCAGGGCCCTATGGCTACACCTTC. Its protein product is CASSGPGPYGYTF. Variable domain in full (rest from reference TRBV2 and TRBJ1-2): EPEVTQTPSHQVTQMGQEVILRCVPISNHLYFYWYRQILGQKVEFLVSFYNNEISEKSEIFDDQFSVERPDGSNFTLKIRSTKLEDSAMYFCASSGPGPYGYTFGSGTRLTVV.

As for this clonotype: This clone may be a read error of a much larger clone one base away. This is likely a read error, given that the CDR3 carries no conserved phenylalanine or tryptophan at its end. CDR3 amino acids: CASSLGVVLSTDTQYL. In DNA, the CDR3 is TGCGCCAGCAGCTTGGGAGTGGTTTTGAGCACAGATACGCAGTATCTT. The gene calls are TRBV5-1 and TRBJ2-3; unclear D gene. V lost 0 bases, J lost 0 bases, and 11 bases lay in between. This CDR3 is 16 amino acids long. From germline, CDR1 is SGHRS and CDR2 YFSETQ.

This clonotype was detected ten times or more. Written as DNA, the CDR3 is TGCAGTGCCTCCCAAGTCACAGGGGGAAACAGTCAGCCCCAGCATTTT. Protein: CSASQVTGGNSQPQHF. The chain is built from TRBV20-1 and TRBJ1-5; 8 positions match TRBD1. The trim removed 6 bases at V and 6 bases at J, leaving 16 bases unmatched. The length of the CDR3 is 16 residues. CDR1 and CDR2 from the germline V gene are DFQATT and SNEGSKA (reference sequence).

This clonotype was counted a single time. The chain uses TRBV11-1 and TRBJ2-1; TRBD1 or TRBD2 may be the D gene (7 bases each). V was clipped by 3 bases and J by 5 bases, with 14 bases between them. Germline V gives CDR1 SGHAT, CDR2 FQDESV (reference sequence). The CDR3 contains 15 residues. Written as DNA, the CDR3 is TGTGCCAGCAGCTTCACAGGGGAGGGGGACAATGAGCAGTTCTTC. This sequence encodes CASSFTGEGDNEQFF.

This clonotype was recorded many times. The rearrangement joins TRBV12-3 or TRBV12-4 to TRBJ1-6; unclear D gene. The CDR3 length is 14 residues. V was cut by 8 bases and J by 7 bases, with 15 bases left in between. The CDR3 protein is CASGGRKYNSPLHF. CDR3 in DNA: TGTGCCAGCGGCGGGCGAAAGTACAATTCACCCCTCCACTTT.

This clonotype has only a few counts. The conserved final phenylalanine or tryptophan is absent from the CDR3, which likely points to a read error. The rearrangement uses TRBV6-2 or TRBV6-3 and TRBJ2-7, with D perhaps matching TRBD1 or TRBD2 (5 bases each). The CDR3 is 15 residues long. Trimming took off 2 bases at V and 1 base at J, with 12 bases between the two ends. Germline loops: CDR1 MNHEY, CDR2 SVGEGT. Here the CDR3 reads CASSYQRGRSYEQYS. The DNA for the CDR3 is TGTGCCAGCAGTTACCAGAGGGGACGTTCCTACGAGCAGTACTCC.